The 18 T cell receptor beta chains listed next were all sequenced from one sample in a study of T cell repertoires in cytomegalovirus infection. These receptors have no known antigen. One entry per CDR3 protein, called by TCRdb with MiXCR from the reads. This sample has approximately 990,000 distinct CDR3 sequences, with around 32% found just once. The sample was cultured CD8+ T cells from PBMCs, taken from culture after CMV antigen stimulation. The source is a human donor in good health (CMV status not recorded). Some clones in this sample may be carry-over from other donors' samples.

The rearrangement uses TRBV27 and TRBJ1-1; no firm D call. Germline loops: CDR1 MNHEY, CDR2 SMNVEV (reference sequence). Trimming removed 0 bases from V and 0 bases from J, with 8 bases in between. This CDR3 spans 15 amino acids. DNA of the CDR3: TGTGCCAGCAGTTTATCACCCGTCCTGAACACTGAAGCTTTCTTT. Its translation is CASSLSPVLNTEAFF.

The V gene is TRBV6-1, the J gene TRBJ2-2; 9 bases line up with TRBD1. V lost 5 bases, J lost 9 bases, and 22 bases stayed unmatched. CDR3 length equals 19 residues. CDR1 is MNHNS, CDR2 SASEGT, per germline. The CDR3 here is CASSIRDRVYSPLSRELFF. The CDR3 DNA sequence: TGTGCCAGCAGTATCCGGGACAGGGTCTATAGCCCTCTCTCCCGGGAGCTGTTTTTT.

This clonotype was seen a handful of times. This chain links TRBV6-2 or TRBV6-3 with TRBJ2-3; 7 bases are shared with TRBD2. This CDR3 has 18 residues. The J segment lost 5 bases and the V segment lost 0 bases, leaving 14 bases of the junction unmatched. CDR1 and CDR2 (germline): MNHEY, SVGEGT. CDR3 loop: CASSYSIGERGGVDTQYF. CDR3 sequence (DNA): TGTGCCAGCAGTTACTCGATAGGCGAGCGGGGCGGAGTAGATACGCAGTATTTT.

The rearrangement links TRBV9 to TRBJ1-1; the match to TRBD1 covers 10 bases. V gave up 3 bases and J gave up 5 bases; unmatched junction bases: 7. The CDR3 is made up of 15 amino acids. CDR1 and CDR2 from the germline V gene are SGDLS and YYNGEE. The CDR3 DNA reads TGTGCCAGCAGCGCTACCGGGACAGGGGAAACTGAAGCTTTCTTT. Its protein is CASSATGTGETEAFF.

The chain combines TRBV11-2 with TRBJ1-2; perhaps TRBD1 as D (5 bases). The CDR3 spans 15 residues. With 4 bases removed from V and 4 bases from J, the gap between germline ends came to 16 bases. Germline-derived CDR1 and CDR2 are SGHAT and FQNNGV. In nucleotides, the CDR3 is TGTGCCAGCAGCTACAAATATCAGGGATCCTATGGCTACACCTTC. Protein: CASSYKYQGSYGYTF.

This clonotype was seen repeatedly, ten times or more. This chain uses TRBV7-9 with TRBJ2-5; a weak D match, TRBD1 (5 bases). The CDR3 has 14 amino acids. With 5 bases removed from V and 1 base from J, the gap between germline ends came to 11 bases. Looked up from germline, CDR1 is SEHNR and CDR2 is FQNEAQ (reference sequence). CDR3 DNA: TGTGCCAGCAGCCTTCGACAGCTCCAAGAGACCCAGTACTTC. Translated: CASSLRQLQETQYF.

This clonotype was counted at least ten times. The chain carries TRBV7-2 and TRBJ2-3; D not resolved. The CDR3 consists of 15 residues. V was cut by 5 bases and J by 0 bases, with 12 bases left in between. CDR1 and CDR2 from the germline V gene are SGHTA and FQGNSA. CDR3 region: CASSPEAYSTDTQYF. The CDR3 region has the DNA TGTGCCAGCAGCCCTGAGGCTTATAGCACAGATACGCAGTATTTT. Based on the CDR3 plus reference TRBV7-2 and TRBJ2-3, the full variable domain is GAGVSQSPSNKVTEKGKDVELRCDPISGHTALYWYRQSLGQGLEFLIYFQGNSAPDKSGLPSDRFSAERTGGSVSTLTIQRTQQEDSAVYLCASSPEAYSTDTQYFGPGTRLTVL.

The V and J genes are TRBV27 and TRBJ2-7; 12 positions match TRBD2. V shed 6 bases, J shed 0 bases, and the junction held 12 bases outside the gene matches. Germline assignment: CDR1 MNHEY and CDR2 SMNVEV (reference sequence). This CDR3 contains 18 residues. The CDR3: CASSPRGLAGGGSYEQYV. Written as DNA, the CDR3 is TGTGCCAGCAGCCCGCGGGGACTAGCGGGCGGAGGCTCCTACGAGCAGTACGTC.

The chain has TRBV6-5 and TRBJ2-1; the D is unclear. The length of the CDR3 is 18 residues. Looked up from germline, CDR1 is MNHEY and CDR2 is SVGAGI. V gave up 0 bases and J gave up 7 bases, with 22 bases separating them. CDR3 residues: CASSYSTPPTTAGNEQFF. CDR3 in DNA: TGTGCCAGCAGTTACTCGACCCCACCAACCACGGCCGGGAATGAGCAGTTCTTC.

This clonotype appeared a few times. The J gene is TRBJ2-1, the V gene TRBV20-1; 7 bases line up with TRBD2. V lost 1 base to trimming and J lost 7 bases; unmatched junction nucleotides: 16. The germline V gene encodes CDR1 DFQATT and CDR2 SNEGSKA (reference sequence). The CDR3 runs to 17 residues. The CDR3 region is CSARAETPPRRGNEQFF. CDR3 DNA sequence: TGCAGTGCTAGAGCTGAGACGCCTCCTCGGCGGGGGAATGAGCAGTTCTTC.

V and J are TRBV24-1 and TRBJ1-5; possibly TRBD1 for D (5 bases). The CDR3 covers 15 residues. V lost 2 bases and J 7 bases, leaving 14 bases between the germline ends. Germline V gene sequence: CDR1 KGHDR, CDR2 SFDVKD. The CDR3 loop is CATSDSQGLGQPQHF. CDR3 nucleotides: TGTGCCACCAGTGATTCGCAGGGCCTCGGACAGCCCCAGCATTTT.

In its sample, this clonotype was seen a few times. The rearrangement uses TRBV27 and TRBJ2-5; 8 positions match TRBD2. CDR1 and CDR2 (germline): MNHEY, SMNVEV (reference sequence). V lost 5 bases, J lost 5 bases, and 10 bases stayed unmatched. This CDR3 is built from 15 residues. CDR3 bases: TGTGCCAGCAGTCCTCGCGGGGGGCGTTGGGAGACCCAGTACTTC. It yields the protein CASSPRGGRWETQYF.

This clonotype was observed a few times. The chain employs TRBV7-2 and TRBJ1-3; the D is unclear. CDR1 and CDR2 (germline): SGHTA, FQGNSA. This CDR3 has 15 residues. Deletions cut 3 bases from V and 0 bases from J, with 9 bases between. This chain's CDR3 is CASSFDGLSGNTIYF. CDR3 bases: TGTGCCAGCAGCTTTGACGGCCTCTCTGGAAACACCATATATTTT.

The CDR3 coding sequence is TGTGCCAGCAGTTTGTGGGGGGGACTAGCGGGGGCACTCACAGATACGCAGTATTTT. Translated: CASSLWGGLAGALTDTQYF. The rearrangement joins TRBV27 to TRBJ2-3; 14 bases are shared with TRBD2. Trimming at V came to 3 bases and at J to 2 bases, leaving 10 bases not matched to a gene. Germline V gene data show CDR1 as MNHEY and CDR2 as SMNVEV (reference sequence). CDR3 length equals 19 residues.

This clonotype was recorded at least ten times. V gene TRBV7-9 combines with J gene TRBJ1-5, with D unresolved. This CDR3 has 15 residues. V was trimmed by 1 base and J by 0 bases, leaving 7 bases between them. Per the germline V gene, CDR1 is SEHNR and CDR2 is FQNEAQ (reference sequence). DNA for the CDR3: TGTGCCAGCAGCTTAGGAGGTATTAGCAATCAGCCCCAGCATTTT. This gives the protein CASSLGGISNQPQHF.

There are a few counts of this clonotype. The gene calls are TRBV11-2 and TRBJ2-3; TRBD2 might be the D (6 bases). CDR3 length: 19 amino acids. V gave up 11 bases and J gave up 2 bases, with 32 bases separating them. CDR1 is SGHAT and CDR2 is FQNNGV in the germline V gene. CDR3 region: CAPVGGVPPGDGTTDTQYF. CDR3 nucleotides: TGTGCCCCCGTGGGGGGAGTACCTCCTGGGGATGGGACCACAGATACGCAGTATTTT.

The chain links TRBV14 to TRBJ2-7, with D tentatively TRBD1 (6 bases). V lost 3 bases to trimming and J lost 5 bases, with 17 bases between them. Germline V lookup: CDR1 SGHDN, CDR2 FVKESK. The CDR3 consists of 15 residues. The chain's CDR3 is CASSQTDRRMNEQYF. CDR3 nucleotide sequence: TGTGCCAGCAGCCAGACGGACAGACGTATGAACGAGCAGTACTTC.

The V gene is TRBV11-2, the J gene TRBJ2-1; D may correspond to TRBD1 or TRBD2 (6 bases each). V was trimmed by 5 bases and J by 0 bases, leaving 14 bases between them. Germline assignment: CDR1 SGHAT and CDR2 FQNNGV. The CDR3 loop spans 16 amino acids. CDR3 sequence: CASSARGPSSYNEQFF. CDR3 in DNA: TGTGCCAGCAGCGCTCGGGGGCCCAGCTCCTACAATGAGCAGTTCTTC. Supplemented by reference TRBV11-2 and TRBJ2-1, the full variable domain reads EAGVAQSPRYKIIEKRQSVAFWCNPISGHATLYWYQQILGQGPKLLIQFQNNGVVDDSQLPKDRFSAERLKGVDSTLKIQPAKLEDSAVYLCASSARGPSSYNEQFFGPGTRLTVL.